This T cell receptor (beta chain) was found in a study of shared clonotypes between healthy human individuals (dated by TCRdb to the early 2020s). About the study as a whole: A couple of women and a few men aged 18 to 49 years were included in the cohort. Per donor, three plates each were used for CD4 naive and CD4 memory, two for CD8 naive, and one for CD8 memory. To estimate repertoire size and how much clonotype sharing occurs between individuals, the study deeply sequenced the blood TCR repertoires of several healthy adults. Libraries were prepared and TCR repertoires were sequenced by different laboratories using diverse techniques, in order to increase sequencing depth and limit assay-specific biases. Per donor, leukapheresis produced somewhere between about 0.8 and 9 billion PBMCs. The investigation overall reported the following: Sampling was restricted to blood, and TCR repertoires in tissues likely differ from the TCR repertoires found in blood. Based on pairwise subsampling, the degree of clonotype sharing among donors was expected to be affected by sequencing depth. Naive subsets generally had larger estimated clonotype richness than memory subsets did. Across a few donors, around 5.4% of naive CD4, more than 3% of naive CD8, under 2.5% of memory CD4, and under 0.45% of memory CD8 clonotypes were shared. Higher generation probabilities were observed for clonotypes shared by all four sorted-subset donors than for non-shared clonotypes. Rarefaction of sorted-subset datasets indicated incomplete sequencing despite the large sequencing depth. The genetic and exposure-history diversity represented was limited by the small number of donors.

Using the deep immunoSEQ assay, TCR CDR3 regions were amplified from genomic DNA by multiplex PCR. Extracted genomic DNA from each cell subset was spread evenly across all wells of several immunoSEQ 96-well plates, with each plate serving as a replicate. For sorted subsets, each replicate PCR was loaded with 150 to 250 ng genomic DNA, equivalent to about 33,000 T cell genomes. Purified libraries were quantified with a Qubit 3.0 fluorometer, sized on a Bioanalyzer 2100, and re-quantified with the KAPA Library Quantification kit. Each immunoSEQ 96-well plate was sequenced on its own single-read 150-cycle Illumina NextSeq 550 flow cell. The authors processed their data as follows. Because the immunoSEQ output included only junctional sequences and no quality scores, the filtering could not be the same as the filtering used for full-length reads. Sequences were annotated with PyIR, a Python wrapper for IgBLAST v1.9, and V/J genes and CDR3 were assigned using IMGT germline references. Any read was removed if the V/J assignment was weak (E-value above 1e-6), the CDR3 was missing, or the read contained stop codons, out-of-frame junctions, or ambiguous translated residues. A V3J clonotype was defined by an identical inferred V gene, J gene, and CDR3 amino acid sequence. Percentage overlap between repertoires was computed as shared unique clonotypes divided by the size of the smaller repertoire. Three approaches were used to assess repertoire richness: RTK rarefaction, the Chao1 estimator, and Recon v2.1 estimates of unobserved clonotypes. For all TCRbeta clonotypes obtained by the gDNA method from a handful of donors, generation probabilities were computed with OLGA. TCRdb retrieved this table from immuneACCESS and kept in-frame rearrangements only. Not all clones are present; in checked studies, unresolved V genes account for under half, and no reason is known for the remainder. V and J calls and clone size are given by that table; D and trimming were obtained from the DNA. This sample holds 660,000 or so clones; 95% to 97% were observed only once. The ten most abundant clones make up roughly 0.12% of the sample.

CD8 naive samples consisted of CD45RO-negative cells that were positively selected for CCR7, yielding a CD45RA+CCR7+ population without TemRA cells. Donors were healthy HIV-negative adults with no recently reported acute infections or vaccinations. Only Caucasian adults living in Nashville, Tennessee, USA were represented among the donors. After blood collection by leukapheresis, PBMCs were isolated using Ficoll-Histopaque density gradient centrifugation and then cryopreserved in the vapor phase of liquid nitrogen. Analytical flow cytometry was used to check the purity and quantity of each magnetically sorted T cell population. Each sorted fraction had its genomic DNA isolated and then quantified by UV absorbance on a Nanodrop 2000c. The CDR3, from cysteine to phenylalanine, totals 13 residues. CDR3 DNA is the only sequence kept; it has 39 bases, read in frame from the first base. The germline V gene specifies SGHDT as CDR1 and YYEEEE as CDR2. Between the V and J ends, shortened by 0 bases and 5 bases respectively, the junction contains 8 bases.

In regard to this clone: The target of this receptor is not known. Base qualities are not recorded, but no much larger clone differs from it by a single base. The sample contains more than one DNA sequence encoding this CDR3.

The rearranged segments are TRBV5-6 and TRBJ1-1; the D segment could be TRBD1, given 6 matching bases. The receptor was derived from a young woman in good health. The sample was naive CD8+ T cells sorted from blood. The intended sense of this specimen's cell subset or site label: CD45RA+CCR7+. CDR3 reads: CASSLGGGTEAFF. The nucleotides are TGTGCCAGCAGCTTGGGAGGGGGGACTGAAGCTTTCTTT.